The sequence of this T cell receptor (beta chain) was determined in a study of Ad26.COV2.S vaccination and SARS-CoV-2 variants (dated by TCRdb to 2020 to 2023). At the level of the whole study: Vaccine-arm donors came from COV1001, a multicentre, randomized, double-blind, placebo-controlled phase I-IIa trial of Ad26.COV2.S in healthy adults. Ad26.COV2.S was administered intramuscularly at 5 x 10^10 or 1 x 10^11 viral particles, either as a single shot or as two shots given 56 days apart. TCRbeta repertoire sequencing was used to assess the specificity and breadth of SARS-CoV-2-reactive T cell receptors after Ad26.COV2.S vaccination. A total of around 32 samples were included in the TCR-sequenced set, comprising roughly 19 Ad26.COV2.S vaccine recipients, 5 placebo recipients and 8 SARS-CoV-2 convalescent individuals. Trial participants were randomized into five groups of five: low-dose or high-dose Ad26.COV2.S given once or twice, or placebo on both occasions. Investigators did not know the trial group allocation while performing experiments and assessing outcomes.

Turning to this clone: What antigen it recognizes has not been identified. Base qualities were left out, and no much larger clone turns up one base away.

TCRbeta CDR3 regions were sequenced with the immunoSEQ Assay. After extraction, genomic DNA underwent amplification by bias-controlled multiplex PCR, followed by high-throughput sequencing. The paper's data handling went like this. Collapsing and filtering of sequences were performed to quantify the absolute abundance of each unique TCRbeta CDR3 region. T cell fraction was estimated by normalizing TCRbeta template counts to usable DNA, with usable DNA measured through amplification of reference genes found in all nucleated cells. Repertoire TCRs were annotated as SARS-CoV-2-specific when V gene, CDR3 amino acid sequence and J gene were exactly matched to a known reactive TCR set. The reference SARS-CoV-2 TCR set was derived from MIRA and filtered for enrichment in COVID-19-positive ImmuneCODE repertoires, a step that removed public or cross-reactive TCRs. Based on the MIRA antigens, annotated TCRs were further analysed at the level of specific ORF or position within ORF. Breadth was defined as the number of annotated unique rearrangements divided by the total number of unique productive rearrangements, and depth was defined as the summed frequency of the annotated unique rearrangements. Group comparisons of TCR breadth used two-sided Wilcoxon rank-sum tests. TCRdb took this table from immuneACCESS and kept in-frame rearrangements with V and J called. Such tables lack part of the clones; where checked against another copy, unresolved V genes explain under half of the gap, and the rest is unexplained. That table furnishes V, J and clone size, whereas the DNA furnished D and trimming. The sample profile shows around 320,000 clones; approximately 80% of them were found once. Together, the top ten hold under 2.5% of the sample.

As encoded in the germline V gene, CDR1 is SNHLY while CDR2 is FYNNEI. Trimming costs V 6 bases and J 7 bases, and their ends lie 7 bases apart. The CDR3 sequence holds 10 residues, the cysteine and phenylalanine included. Left in the record is the CDR3 DNA by itself, 30 bases read in frame from the first base. What this sample's treatment or condition label stands for: around 19 received Ad26.COV2.S at low or high dose, single or two shots; about 5 received placebo; per-sample allocation not given. For vaccine and placebo recipients, the sequenced repertoires came from samples collected on day 63 after the first injection. Cohort 1b enrolled 25 or so adults aged 18-55 years at a single site in Boston, USA, between 29 July and 7 August 2020. Ad26.COV2.S was a replication-incompetent adenovirus type 26 vector expressing a prefusion-stabilized SARS-CoV-2 spike protein from the original Wuhan strain.

On the study overall, not on this receptor specifically: Spike-specific TCR breadth was higher in Ad26.COV2.S recipients than in placebo recipients (P = 0.0014). After vaccination, spike-specific CD8+ and CD4+ T cell responses were reported to show substantial breadth. Comparing responses between vaccine doses or regimens was not something the study was powered to do. The authors noted that the TCR breadth and depth analyses may have underestimated total T cell responses. Vaccine and placebo recipients had similar non-spike TCR breadth, a finding consistent with the vaccine containing only spike.

The sequence derives from a person aged 18 to 65 who received the Ad26.COV2.S COVID-19 vaccine or a placebo. This specimen was peripheral blood, taken in a trial of Ad26.COV2.S vaccine versus placebo. The chain is made from TRBV2 and TRBJ2-7, with no reliable assignment of the D segment. Here is the DNA: TGTGCCAGCAGGGACGATGAGCAGTACTTC. It is translated as CASRDDEQYF.